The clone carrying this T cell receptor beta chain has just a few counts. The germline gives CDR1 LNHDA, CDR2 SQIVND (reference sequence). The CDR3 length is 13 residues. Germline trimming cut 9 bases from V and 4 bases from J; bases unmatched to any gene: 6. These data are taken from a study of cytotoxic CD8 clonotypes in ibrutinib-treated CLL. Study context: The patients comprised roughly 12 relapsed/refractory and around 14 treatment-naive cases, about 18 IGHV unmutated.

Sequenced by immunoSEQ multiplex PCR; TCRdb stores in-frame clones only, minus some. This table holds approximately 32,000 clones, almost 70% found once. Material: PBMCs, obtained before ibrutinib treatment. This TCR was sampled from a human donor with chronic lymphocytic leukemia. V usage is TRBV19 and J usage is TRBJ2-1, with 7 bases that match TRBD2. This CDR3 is CASRDYLYNEQFF. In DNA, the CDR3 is TGTGCCAGCAGGGACTACCTATACAATGAGCAGTTCTTC. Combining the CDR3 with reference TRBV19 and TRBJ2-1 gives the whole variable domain DGGITQSPKYLFRKEGQNVTLSCEQNLNHDAMYWYRQDPGQGLRLIYYSQIVNDFQKGDIAEGYSVSREKKESFPLTVTSAQKNPTAFYLCASRDYLYNEQFFGPGTRLTVL.